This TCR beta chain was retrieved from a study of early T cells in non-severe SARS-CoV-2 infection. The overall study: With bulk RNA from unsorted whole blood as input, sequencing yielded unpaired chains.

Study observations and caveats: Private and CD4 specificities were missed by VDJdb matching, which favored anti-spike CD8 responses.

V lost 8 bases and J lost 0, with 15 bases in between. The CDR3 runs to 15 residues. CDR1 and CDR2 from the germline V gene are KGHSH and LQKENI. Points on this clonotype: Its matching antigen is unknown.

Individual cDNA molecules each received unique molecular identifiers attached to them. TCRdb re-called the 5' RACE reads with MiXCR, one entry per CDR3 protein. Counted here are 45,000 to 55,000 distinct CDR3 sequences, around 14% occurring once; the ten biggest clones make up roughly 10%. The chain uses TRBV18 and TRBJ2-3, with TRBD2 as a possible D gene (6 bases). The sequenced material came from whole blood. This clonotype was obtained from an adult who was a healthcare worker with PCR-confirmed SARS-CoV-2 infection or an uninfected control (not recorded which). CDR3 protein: CASPMSGTSTDTQYF. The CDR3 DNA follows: TGTGCCAGCCCCATGTCGGGGACTAGCACAGATACGCAGTATTTT.